This T cell receptor (beta chain) appears in the sequencing data of a study of type 1 regulatory T cells. Study-wide background: This in vitro CD4 product, T-allo10, is enriched for Tr1 cells and alloantigen-specific.

CDR3 size: 12 residues. CDR1 and CDR2 (germline): ENHRY, SYGVKD. The germline V and J ends were trimmed by 0 bases and 6 bases, with 5 bases remaining between them. This clonotype was detected ten times or more. Its antigen is still unknown. Each CDR3 protein is one row after TCRdb ran MiXCR on the reads. The table lists about 15,000 distinct CDR3 sequences, roughly 13% of them singletons, with less than 20% in the top ten. This receptor was obtained from a human donor in good health. The sample consisted of cultured T cells, either the whole culture or a sorted T cell fraction (not recorded which). This chain joins TRBV10-3 and TRBJ1-2; D is ambiguous. CDR3 protein: CAISESGNGYTF. CDR3 nucleotides: TGTGCCATCAGTGAGTCGGGAAATGGCTACACCTTC.